These 21 T cell receptor beta chains were all obtained from the same sample, sequenced in a study of T cells in localized non-small cell lung cancer. The method was immunoSEQ multiplex PCR; TCRdb's version includes in-frame clones alone and lacks a portion of them. The sample carries about 27,000 clones, about 85% recorded once. The input for sequencing was peripheral blood, taken before any cancer treatment. The source is a female donor over 55 with stage II squamous cell lung carcinoma.

The rearrangement links TRBV5-1 to TRBJ2-5, with D perhaps given as TRBD1 or TRBD2 (5 bases each). The CDR3 is made up of 13 amino acids. Per the germline V gene, CDR1 is SGHRS and CDR2 is YFSETQ. V lost 0 bases and J lost 2, with 5 bases in between. CDR3 in amino acids: CASSLGGQETQYF. The DNA of the CDR3 is TGCGCCAGCAGCTTGGGGGGGCAAGAGACCCAGTACTTC.

This chain connects TRBV14 to TRBJ1-1; no definite D call. Germline assignment: CDR1 SGHDN and CDR2 FVKESK. The ends were cut back, 3 bases at V and 0 bases at J, with 8 bases in the middle. The CDR3 sequence is 14 residues long. Here the CDR3 reads CASSQRVVNTEAFF. The CDR3 DNA reads as TGTGCCAGCAGCCAGCGGGTTGTGAACACTGAAGCTTTCTTT.

The chain employs TRBV7-9 and TRBJ2-7; D might be TRBD1 (5 bases). The germline gives CDR1 SEHNR, CDR2 FQNEAQ (reference sequence). V was trimmed by 5 bases and J by 4 bases, leaving 21 bases between them. The CDR3 loop spans 16 amino acids. The CDR3 DNA is TGTGCCAGCAGCCATTTTAAAGGGGCGGCAGTTTACGAGCAGTACTTC. This gives the protein CASSHFKGAAVYEQYF.

The chain carries TRBV4-3 and TRBJ2-1; either TRBD1 or TRBD2 may supply D (5 bases each). Deletions cut 6 bases from V and 7 bases from J, with 19 bases between. This CDR3 spans 15 amino acids. The germline gives CDR1 LGHNA, CDR2 YSLEER. Here the CDR3 DNA reads TGCGCCAGCAGTCCCGCCGGGACGGCTCGTAATGAGCAGTTCTTC. It yields the protein CASSPAGTARNEQFF.

The gene calls are TRBV7-8 and TRBJ1-5; 9 bases match TRBD1. V lost 5 bases, J lost 3 bases, and 8 bases stayed unmatched. CDR1 is SGHVS, CDR2 FQNEAQ, per germline. CDR3 length: 16 residues. The CDR3 nucleotides are TGTGCCAGCAGCCAGGGGACAGGGAGATCCAATCAGCCCCAGCATTTT. Translated: CASSQGTGRSNQPQHF.

The chain employs TRBV5-1 and TRBJ2-1, with 9 bases fitting TRBD1. Germline V gene data show CDR1 as SGHRS and CDR2 as YFSETQ. The CDR3 is 15 amino acids. The V gene end was trimmed by 2 bases and the J gene end by 1 base; junction bases not matched to a gene: 1. This CDR3 reads CASSLGQGSYNEQFF. The CDR3 nucleotides read TGCGCCAGCAGCTTAGGACAGGGGTCCTACAATGAGCAGTTCTTC.

In this sample, this clone turned up once. The chain is built from TRBV6-6 and TRBJ2-7; D tentatively reads TRBD1 or TRBD2 (5 bases each). V was pared by 5 bases and J by 5 bases, with 7 bases between. The CDR3 totals 11 residues. CDR1 is MNHNY and CDR2 is SVGAGI in the germline V gene (reference sequence). The CDR3 spells CASSRDDEQYF. CDR3 DNA: TGTGCCAGCAGTAGGGACGACGAGCAGTACTTC.

The rearrangement uses TRBV18 and TRBJ1-5; no definite D call. This CDR3 is built from 15 residues. V lost 3 bases and J lost 7, with 16 bases in between. The germline V gene encodes CDR1 KGHSH and CDR2 LQKENI. CDR3 sequence reads: CASSPGRGVQQPQHF. The CDR3 DNA follows: TGTGCCAGCTCACCCGGACGCGGGGTGCAACAGCCCCAGCATTTT.

This chain joins TRBV5-1 and TRBJ1-1, with 8 bases fitting TRBD1. Germline assignment: CDR1 SGHRS and CDR2 YFSETQ. This CDR3 is built from 15 residues. Trimming took 4 bases from V and 3 from J; bases not matched to a gene: 8. CDR3 sequence reads: CASSRLTGEDTEAFF. CDR3 nucleotide sequence: TGCGCCAGCAGCCGCTTGACAGGGGAGGACACTGAAGCTTTCTTT.

The chain joins TRBV7-8 to TRBJ1-3; D is perhaps TRBD1 (5 bases). This CDR3 region has 15 residues. The ends were cut back, 3 bases at V and 0 bases at J, with 9 bases in the middle. Germline CDR1 reads SGHVS; CDR2 reads FQNEAQ. This CDR3 reads CASSFSGTSGNTIYF. The CDR3 coding sequence is TGTGCCAGCAGCTTCTCAGGGACCTCTGGAAACACCATATATTTT.

The V gene is TRBV10-2, the J gene TRBJ2-2, with D hard to call. Germline V gene sequence: CDR1 WSHSY, CDR2 SAAADI. V lost 6 bases and J lost 7, with 12 bases in between. The CDR3 consists of 13 residues. In nucleotides, the CDR3 is TGCGCCAGCAGCTCTACCGCGAGCGGGGAGCTGTTTTTT. It yields the protein CASSSTASGELFF.

The CDR3 DNA is TGTGCCAGCAGCACGACAGGGAACACCGGGGAGCTGTTTTTT. It yields the protein CASSTTGNTGELFF. The chain uses TRBV7-8 and TRBJ2-2, with D perhaps TRBD1 (6 bases). The CDR3 is made up of 14 amino acids. The V end was cut by 5 bases, the J end by 1 base, with 8 bases between. Germline CDR1 is SGHVS and CDR2 is FQNEAQ.

The chain carries TRBV5-8 and TRBJ2-5, with TRBD2 identical over 10 bases. The V and J ends lost 0 bases and 2 bases, in that order; junction bases with no gene match: 10. The CDR3 sequence is 18 residues long. Germline V gene sequence: CDR1 SGHTS, CDR2 YDEGEE. This chain's CDR3 is CASSLAKDSGGSQETQYF. In nucleotides, the CDR3 is TGTGCCAGCAGCTTGGCCAAGGATAGCGGGGGGTCGCAAGAGACCCAGTACTTC.

The J gene is TRBJ1-1, the V gene TRBV29-1; D uncertain. Germline V CDR1 and CDR2: SQVTM, ANQGSEA. Trimming left V 7 bases short and J 1 base short, with 13 bases between. The CDR3 sequence is 13 residues long. CDR3 region: CSAQKWENTEAFF. DNA for the CDR3: TGCAGCGCACAGAAGTGGGAGAACACTGAAGCTTTCTTT.

The chain links TRBV18 to TRBJ1-1; D may be TRBD1 (5 bases). The V gene's germline CDR1 is KGHSH and CDR2 LQKENI. The CDR3 length is 15 residues. V shed 2 bases and J shed 3 bases, with 13 bases lying between them. CDR3 bases: TGTGCCAGCTCACCATCAGGGCAGTTGGACACTGAAGCTTTCTTT. It encodes CASSPSGQLDTEAFF.

The rearrangement joins TRBV19 to TRBJ1-5, with D tentatively TRBD1 (5 bases). Germline-derived CDR1 and CDR2 are LNHDA and SQIVND (reference sequence). CDR3 size: 13 residues. Trimming stripped 5 bases from V and 4 bases from J, with 9 bases between. The CDR3 bases are TGTGCCAGTAGTCAGGGAATGAATCAGCCCCAGCATTTT. Translating it yields CASSQGMNQPQHF.

The CDR3 sequence is CAILDGGTEAFF. The CDR3 region has the DNA TGTGCCATATTGGACGGAGGCACTGAAGCTTTCTTT. The gene calls are TRBV10-3 and TRBJ1-1; no clear D. Deletions cut 9 bases from V and 4 bases from J, with 12 bases between. The CDR3 runs 12 residues. CDR1 and CDR2 (germline): ENHRY, SYGVKD.

The CDR3 sequence is CATENRLGEQYF. CDR3 coding DNA: TGTGCCACGGAAAACAGGCTGGGCGAGCAGTACTTC. The chain is built from TRBV6-5 and TRBJ2-7; D is perhaps TRBD1 (5 bases). The ends were cut back, 10 bases at V and 6 bases at J, with 16 bases in the middle. Germline V gives CDR1 MNHEY, CDR2 SVGAGI. The CDR3 is 12 residues long.

The chain is built from TRBV9 and TRBJ2-1; no firm D call. Germline-derived CDR1 and CDR2 are SGDLS and YYNGEE. The CDR3 runs 12 residues. Trimming shortened V by 0 bases and J by 7 bases, and 5 bases separated the two germline ends. The CDR3 bases are TGTGCCAGCAGCGTAGATAAGAATGAGCAGTTCTTC. Residues: CASSVDKNEQFF.

The chain couples TRBV18 to TRBJ2-5; D is possibly TRBD1 (6 bases). CDR3 length: 16 residues. The germline V gene encodes CDR1 KGHSH and CDR2 LQKENI. Trimming removed 2 bases at V and 4 bases at J, with 17 bases between. CDR3 coding DNA: TGTGCCAGCTCACCATCTTCTCCGGGACAAGGAGAGACCCAGTACTTC. Its translation is CASSPSSPGQGETQYF. The full variable domain, in which reference TRBV18 and TRBJ2-5 provide the parts outside the CDR3, is NAGVMQNPRHLVRRRGQEARLRCSPMKGHSHVYWYRQLPEEGLKFMVYLQKENIIDESGMPKERFSAEFPKEGPSILRIQQVVRGDSAAYFCASSPSSPGQGETQYFGPGTRLLVL.

This chain links TRBV28 with TRBJ2-7; the D gene is possibly TRBD2 (6 bases). Germline CDR1 MDHEN, CDR2 SYDVKM. CDR3 length equals 14 residues. V lost 3 bases, J lost 7 bases, and 16 bases lay in between. This chain's CDR3 is CASSFGGAVIEQYF. As DNA, the CDR3 is TGTGCCAGCAGTTTTGGAGGGGCAGTAATAGAGCAGTACTTC.